The sequence of this T cell receptor (beta chain) was determined in a study of blood T cell repertoires in COVID-19. Study as a whole: Acute-phase and convalescent COVID-19 samples originated in the United States, Italy and Spain. In each case, the material was cDNA or gDNA derived from T cells, B-cell-depleted T cells, or PBMCs.

As regards this clone: Within the sample, other DNA sequences also encode this same CDR3.

Seattle's cohort entered during active infection and was followed longitudinally. Original analysis: Reference gene primer amplification yielded estimated nucleated cell counts. Clones were read by immunoSEQ multiplex PCR, and TCRdb kept only the in-frame ones, dropping some. That table is the source of V, J and clone size, and D and trimming were worked out from the DNA. The profile shows about 420,000 clones, 80% to 90% of them singletons. CDR1 and CDR2 (germline): SGHNT, YYREEE (reference sequence). This CDR3 region has 12 residues. Trimming stripped 2 bases from V and 6 bases from J, with 7 bases between.

Sample: peripheral blood. The chain recombines TRBV5-4 with TRBJ2-3; D not resolved. This receptor was obtained from a man in his late teens or twenties with COVID-19, enrolled during active disease. CDR3 DNA: TGTGCCAGCAGCTTTCTGGAGGATACGCAGTATTTT. Translated: CASSFLEDTQYF.